Sequencing of this T cell receptor beta chain was carried out in a study of blood T cell repertoires in COVID-19. As for the study in general: Nucleic acid was either cDNA or gDNA, and it came from T cells, B-cell-depleted T cells, or PBMCs.

Methods used by the authors: Reference gene primer amplification in the assay estimated nucleated cell counts. Sequencing used immunoSEQ multiplex PCR; TCRdb keeps in-frame clones, though not all of them. That table is the source of V, J and clone size, and D and trimming were worked out from the DNA. The repertoire holds approximately 92,000 clones, with around three quarters as singletons. The CDR3 contains 14 residues. V gave up 5 bases and J gave up 2 bases; unmatched junction bases: 4. Germline values: CDR1 KGHDR, CDR2 SFDVKD. The clonotype originates from a woman in her fifties or sixties in a cohort sampled during active or convalescent COVID-19. The chain recombines TRBV24-1 with TRBJ1-2; 7 nucleotides line up with TRBD1. Input material: peripheral blood. CDR3 DNA: TGTGCCACCAGTGCTGCGACAGGGAACTATGGCTACACCTTC. This codes for CATSAATGNYGYTF.